This TCR beta chain originates from a study of cytomegalovirus exposure and HLA in healthy donors. The sample holds a few counts of this clone. As yet, its antigen is unknown. The study ran its PCR with 60 Vbeta and 13 Jbeta primers. The repertoire was sequenced with immunoSEQ multiplex PCR; TCRdb's copy has only in-frame clones and lacks some. The data contain about 120,000 clones, 81% of them singletons. Whole-study findings and limits: The study flagged about 150 TCR beta chains as cytomegalovirus-associated.

Germline V lookup: CDR1 ENHRY, CDR2 SYGVKD. V dropped 10 bases and J dropped 2 bases, with 14 bases sitting between them. The CDR3 runs to 13 residues. V is TRBV10-3 and J is TRBJ1-2; possible D gene TRBD1, 6 bases. The sample taken for sequencing was PBMCs. The sequence derives from a man younger than 35 in good health and CMV-seropositive. The CDR3 nucleotides read TGTGCCACGCACCGACAGGAGAACTATGGCTACACCTTC. It codes for CATHRQENYGYTF.